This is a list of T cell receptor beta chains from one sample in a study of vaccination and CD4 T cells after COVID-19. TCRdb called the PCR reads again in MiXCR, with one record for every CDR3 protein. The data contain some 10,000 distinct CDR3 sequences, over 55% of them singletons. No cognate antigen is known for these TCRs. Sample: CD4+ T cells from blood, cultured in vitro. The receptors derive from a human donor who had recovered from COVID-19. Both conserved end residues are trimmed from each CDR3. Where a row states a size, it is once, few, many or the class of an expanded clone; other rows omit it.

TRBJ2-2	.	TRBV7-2	ASSLGKINTGELF
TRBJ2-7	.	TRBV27	ASSSFPQGELGEQY
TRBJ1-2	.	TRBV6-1	ASSAGTGVNGYT
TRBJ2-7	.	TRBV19	ASSEGAGYYEQY
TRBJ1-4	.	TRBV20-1	SASLGVNEKLF
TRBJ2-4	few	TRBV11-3	ASMAGYIQY
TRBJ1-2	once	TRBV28	ASSLSTGGALDGYT
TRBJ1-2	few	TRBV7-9	ASSPRLEPYARYT
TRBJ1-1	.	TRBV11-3	ASSLGPQWGRGLNTEAF
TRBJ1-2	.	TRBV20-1	SARDGYGYT
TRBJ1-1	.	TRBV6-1	ASTIPPGDKAF
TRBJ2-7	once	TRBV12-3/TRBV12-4	ASTLLGGPYEQY
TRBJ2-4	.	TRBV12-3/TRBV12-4	ASSLGKNIQY
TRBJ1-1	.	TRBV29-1	SYRVNTEAF
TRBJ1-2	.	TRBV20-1	SASLPRAQGRGYYGYT
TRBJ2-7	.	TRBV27	ASSYQGPSYEQY
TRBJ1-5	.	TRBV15	ATSRVGPDQPQH
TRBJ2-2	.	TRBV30	AWSVSSGGYTGELF